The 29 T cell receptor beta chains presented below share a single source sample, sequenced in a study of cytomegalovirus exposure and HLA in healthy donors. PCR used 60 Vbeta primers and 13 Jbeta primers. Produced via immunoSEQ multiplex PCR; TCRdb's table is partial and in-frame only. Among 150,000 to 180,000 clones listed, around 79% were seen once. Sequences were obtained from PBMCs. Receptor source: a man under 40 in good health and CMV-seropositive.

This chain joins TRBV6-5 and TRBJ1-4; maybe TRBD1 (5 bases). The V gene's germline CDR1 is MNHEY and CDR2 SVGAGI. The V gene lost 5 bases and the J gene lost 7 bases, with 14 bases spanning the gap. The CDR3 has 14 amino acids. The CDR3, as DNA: TGTGCCAGCAGTCCCCAGGGCAGGGTTGAAAAACTGTTTTTT. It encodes CASSPQGRVEKLFF.

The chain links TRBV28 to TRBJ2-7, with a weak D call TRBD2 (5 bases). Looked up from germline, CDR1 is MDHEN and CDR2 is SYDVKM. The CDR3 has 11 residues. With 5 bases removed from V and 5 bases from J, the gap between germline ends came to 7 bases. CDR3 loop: CASSLGDEQYF. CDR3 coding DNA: TGTGCCAGCAGTCTCGGGGACGAGCAGTACTTC.

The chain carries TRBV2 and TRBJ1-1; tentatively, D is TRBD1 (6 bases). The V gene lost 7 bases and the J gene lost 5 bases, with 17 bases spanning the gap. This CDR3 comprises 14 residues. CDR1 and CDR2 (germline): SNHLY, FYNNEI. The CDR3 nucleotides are TGTGCCAGCAAGGACAGTCCCTCGAGGACTGAAGCTTTCTTT. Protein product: CASKDSPSRTEAFF.

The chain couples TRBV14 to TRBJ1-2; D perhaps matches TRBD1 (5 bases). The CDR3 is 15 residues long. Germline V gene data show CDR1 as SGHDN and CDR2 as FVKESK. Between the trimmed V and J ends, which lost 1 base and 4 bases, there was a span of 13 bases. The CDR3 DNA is TGTGCCAGCAGCCAAGTAGCAGGGCCTTTCTATGGCTACACCTTC. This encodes CASSQVAGPFYGYTF.

CDR3 region: CAIGTGTGGFYEQYF. CDR3 bases: TGTGCCATCGGCACCGGGACAGGGGGCTTCTACGAGCAGTACTTC. This rearrangement joins TRBV10-3 to TRBJ2-7, with 12 bases fitting TRBD1. With V trimmed by 8 bases and J by 3 bases, 8 bases remained unmatched. The CDR3 has 15 residues. CDR1 and CDR2 from the germline V gene are ENHRY and SYGVKD.

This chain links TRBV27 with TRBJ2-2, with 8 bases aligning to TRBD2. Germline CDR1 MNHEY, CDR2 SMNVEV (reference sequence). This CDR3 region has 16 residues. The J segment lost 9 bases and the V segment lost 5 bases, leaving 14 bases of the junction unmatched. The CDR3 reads CASSASGTSVSRELFF. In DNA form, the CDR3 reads TGTGCCAGCAGTGCCTCAGGGACTAGTGTTTCGCGGGAGCTGTTTTTT.

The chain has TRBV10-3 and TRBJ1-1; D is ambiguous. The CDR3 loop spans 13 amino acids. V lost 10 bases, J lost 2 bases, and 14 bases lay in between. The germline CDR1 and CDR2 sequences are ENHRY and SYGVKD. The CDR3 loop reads CANGRDVNTEAFF. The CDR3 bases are TGTGCCAATGGACGGGATGTAAACACTGAAGCTTTCTTT.

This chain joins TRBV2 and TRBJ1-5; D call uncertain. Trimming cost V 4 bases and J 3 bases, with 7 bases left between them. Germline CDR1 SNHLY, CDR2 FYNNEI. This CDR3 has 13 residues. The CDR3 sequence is CASSGQDNQPQHF. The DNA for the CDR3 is TGTGCCAGCAGTGGTCAGGACAATCAGCCCCAGCATTTT. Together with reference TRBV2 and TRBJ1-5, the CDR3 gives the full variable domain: EPEVTQTPSHQVTQMGQEVILRCVPISNHLYFYWYRQILGQKVEFLVSFYNNEISEKSEIFDDQFSVERPDGSNFTLKIRSTKLEDSAMYFCASSGQDNQPQHFGDGTRLSIL.

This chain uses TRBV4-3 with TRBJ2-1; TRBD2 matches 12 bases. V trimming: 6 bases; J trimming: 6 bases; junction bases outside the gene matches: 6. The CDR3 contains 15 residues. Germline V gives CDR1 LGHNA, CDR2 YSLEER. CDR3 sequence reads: CASSRTSGVGNEQFF. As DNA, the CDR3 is TGCGCCAGCAGTCGGACTAGCGGGGTTGGCAATGAGCAGTTCTTC.

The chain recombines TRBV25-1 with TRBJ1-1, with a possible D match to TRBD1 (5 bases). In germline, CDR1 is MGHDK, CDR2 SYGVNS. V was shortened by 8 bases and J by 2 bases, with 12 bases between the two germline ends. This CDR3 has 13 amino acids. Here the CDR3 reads CASRGYGNTEAFF. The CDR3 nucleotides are TGTGCCAGCCGGGGGTATGGTAACACTGAAGCTTTCTTT.

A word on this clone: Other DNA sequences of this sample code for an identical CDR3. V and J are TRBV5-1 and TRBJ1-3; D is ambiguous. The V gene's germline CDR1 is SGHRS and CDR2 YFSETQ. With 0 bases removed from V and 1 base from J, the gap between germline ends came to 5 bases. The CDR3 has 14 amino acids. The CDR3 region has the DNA TGCGCCAGCAGCTTGGGGCAGTCTGGAAACACCATATATTTT. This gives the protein CASSLGQSGNTIYF.

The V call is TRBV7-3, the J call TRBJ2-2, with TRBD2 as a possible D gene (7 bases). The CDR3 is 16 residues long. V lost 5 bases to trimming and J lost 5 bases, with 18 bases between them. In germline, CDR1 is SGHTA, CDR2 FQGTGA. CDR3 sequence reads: CASSPLGGGGTGELFF. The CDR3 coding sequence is TGTGCCAGCAGCCCCCTGGGAGGGGGGGGGACCGGGGAGCTGTTTTTT.

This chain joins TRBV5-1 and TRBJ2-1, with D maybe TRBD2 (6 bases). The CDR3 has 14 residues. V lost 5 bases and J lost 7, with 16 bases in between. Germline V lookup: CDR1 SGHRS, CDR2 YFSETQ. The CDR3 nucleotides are TGCGCCAGCAGTCCCGGGACTTCGAAAAATGAGCAGTTCTTC. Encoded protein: CASSPGTSKNEQFF. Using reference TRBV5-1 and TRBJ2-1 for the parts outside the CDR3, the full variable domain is KAGVTQTPRYLIKTRGQQVTLSCSPISGHRSVSWYQQTPGQGLQFLFEYFSETQRNKGNFPGRFSGRQFSNSRSEMNVSTLELGDSALYLCASSPGTSKNEQFFGPGTRLTVL.

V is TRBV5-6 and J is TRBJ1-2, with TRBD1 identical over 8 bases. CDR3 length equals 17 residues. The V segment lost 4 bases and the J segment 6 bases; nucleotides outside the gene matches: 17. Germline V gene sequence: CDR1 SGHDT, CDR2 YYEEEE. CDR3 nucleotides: TGTGCCAGCAGCCCGCCCGGGACAGGATTTCTTGAGGATGGCTACACCTTC. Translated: CASSPPGTGFLEDGYTF.

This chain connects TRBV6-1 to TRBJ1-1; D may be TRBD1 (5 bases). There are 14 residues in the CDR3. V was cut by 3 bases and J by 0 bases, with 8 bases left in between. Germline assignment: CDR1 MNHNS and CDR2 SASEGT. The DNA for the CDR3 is TGTGCCAGCAGTGATCAGGGCATGAACACTGAAGCTTTCTTT. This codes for CASSDQGMNTEAFF.

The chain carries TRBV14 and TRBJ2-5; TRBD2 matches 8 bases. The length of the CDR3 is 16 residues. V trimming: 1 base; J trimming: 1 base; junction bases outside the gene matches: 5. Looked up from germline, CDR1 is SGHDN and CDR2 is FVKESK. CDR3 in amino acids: CASSQVVAGIQETQYF. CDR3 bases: TGTGCCAGCAGCCAAGTGGTAGCGGGGATCCAAGAGACCCAGTACTTC.

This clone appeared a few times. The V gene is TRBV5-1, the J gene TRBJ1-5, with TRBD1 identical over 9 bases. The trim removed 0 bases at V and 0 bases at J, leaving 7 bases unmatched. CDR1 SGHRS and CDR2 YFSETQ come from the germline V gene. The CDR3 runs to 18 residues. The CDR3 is CASSLGPGQGYSNQPQHF. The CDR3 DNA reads TGCGCCAGCAGCTTGGGGCCGGGACAGGGCTATAGCAATCAGCCCCAGCATTTT. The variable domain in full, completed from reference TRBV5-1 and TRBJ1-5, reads KAGVTQTPRYLIKTRGQQVTLSCSPISGHRSVSWYQQTPGQGLQFLFEYFSETQRNKGNFPGRFSGRQFSNSRSEMNVSTLELGDSALYLCASSLGPGQGYSNQPQHFGDGTRLSIL.

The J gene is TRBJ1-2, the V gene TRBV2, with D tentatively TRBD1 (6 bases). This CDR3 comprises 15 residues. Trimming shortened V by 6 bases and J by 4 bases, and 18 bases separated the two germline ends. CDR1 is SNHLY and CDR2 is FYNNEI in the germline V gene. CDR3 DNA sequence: TGTGCCAGCAGGGGAACATCAGGACAGTCCTATGGCTACACCTTC. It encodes CASRGTSGQSYGYTF.

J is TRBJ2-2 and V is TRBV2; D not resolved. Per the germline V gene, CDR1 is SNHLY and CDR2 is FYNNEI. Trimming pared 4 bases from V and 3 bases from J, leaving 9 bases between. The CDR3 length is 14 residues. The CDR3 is CASSGTIYTGELFF. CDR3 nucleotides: TGTGCCAGCAGTGGAACTATCTACACCGGGGAGCTGTTTTTT.

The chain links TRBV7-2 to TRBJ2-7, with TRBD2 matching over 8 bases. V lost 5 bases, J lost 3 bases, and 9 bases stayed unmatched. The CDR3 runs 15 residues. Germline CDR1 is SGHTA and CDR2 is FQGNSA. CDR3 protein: CASSIRAGDNYEQYF. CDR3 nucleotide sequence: TGTGCCAGCAGCATCAGAGCGGGAGACAACTACGAGCAGTACTTC.

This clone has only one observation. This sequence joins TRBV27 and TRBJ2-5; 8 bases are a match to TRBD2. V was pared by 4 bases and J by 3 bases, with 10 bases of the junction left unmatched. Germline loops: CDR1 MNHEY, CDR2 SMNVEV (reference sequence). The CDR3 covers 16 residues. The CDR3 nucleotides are TGTGCCAGCAGTTCCCGGGTAGCGGGGTGGAAAGAGACCCAGTACTTC. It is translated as CASSSRVAGWKETQYF.

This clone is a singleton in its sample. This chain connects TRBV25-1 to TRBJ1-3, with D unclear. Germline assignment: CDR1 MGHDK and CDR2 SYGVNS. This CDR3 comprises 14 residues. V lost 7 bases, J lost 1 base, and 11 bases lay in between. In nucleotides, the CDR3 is TGTGCCAGCACCCACAGTGGGTCTGGAAACACCATATATTTT. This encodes CASTHSGSGNTIYF. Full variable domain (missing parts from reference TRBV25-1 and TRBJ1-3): EADIYQTPRYLVIGTGKKITLECSQTMGHDKMYWYQQDPGMELHLIHYSYGVNSTEKGDLSSESTVSRIRTEHFPLTLESARPSHTSQYLCASTHSGSGNTIYFGEGSWLTVV.

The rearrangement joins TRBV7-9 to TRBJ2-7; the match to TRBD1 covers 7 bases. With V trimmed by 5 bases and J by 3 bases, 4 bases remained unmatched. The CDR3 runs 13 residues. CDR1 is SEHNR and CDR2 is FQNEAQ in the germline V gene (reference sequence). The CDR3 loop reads CASSERQGYEQYF. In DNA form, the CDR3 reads TGTGCCAGCAGCGAACGACAGGGCTACGAGCAGTACTTC. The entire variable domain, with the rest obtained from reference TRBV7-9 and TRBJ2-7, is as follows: DTGVSQNPRHKITKRGQNVTFRCDPISEHNRLYWYRQTLGQGPEFLTYFQNEAQLEKSRLLSDRFSAERPKGSFSTLEIQRTEQGDSAMYLCASSERQGYEQYFGPGTRLTVT.

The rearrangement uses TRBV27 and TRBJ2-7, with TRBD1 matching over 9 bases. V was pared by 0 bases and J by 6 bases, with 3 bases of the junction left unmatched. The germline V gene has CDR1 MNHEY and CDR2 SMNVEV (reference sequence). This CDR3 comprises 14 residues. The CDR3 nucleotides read TGTGCCAGCAGTTTATCGGGGACAGGGTCCGAGCAGTACTTC. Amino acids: CASSLSGTGSEQYF.

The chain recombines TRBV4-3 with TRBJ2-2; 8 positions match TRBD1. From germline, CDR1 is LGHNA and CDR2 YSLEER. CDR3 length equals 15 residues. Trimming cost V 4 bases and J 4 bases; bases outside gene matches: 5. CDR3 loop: CASSRDRGGTGELFF. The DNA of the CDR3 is TGCGCCAGCAGCCGAGACAGGGGCGGCACCGGGGAGCTGTTTTTT.

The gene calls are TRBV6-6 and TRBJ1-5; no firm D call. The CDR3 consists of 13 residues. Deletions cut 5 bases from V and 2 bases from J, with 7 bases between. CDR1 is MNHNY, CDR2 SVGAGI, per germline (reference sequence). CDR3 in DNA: TGTGCCAGCAGTCAGGAGGGCAATCAGCCCCAGCATTTT. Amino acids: CASSQEGNQPQHF.

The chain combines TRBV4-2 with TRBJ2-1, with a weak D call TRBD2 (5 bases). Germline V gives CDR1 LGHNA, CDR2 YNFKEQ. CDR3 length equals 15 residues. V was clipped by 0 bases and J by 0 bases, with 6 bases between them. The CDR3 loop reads CASSQDRDSYNEQFF. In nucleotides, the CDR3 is TGTGCCAGCAGCCAAGACCGGGACTCCTACAATGAGCAGTTCTTC.

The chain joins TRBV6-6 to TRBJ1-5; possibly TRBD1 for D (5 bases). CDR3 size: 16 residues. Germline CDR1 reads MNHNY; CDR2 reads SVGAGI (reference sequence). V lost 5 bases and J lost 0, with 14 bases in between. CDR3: CASSPTVTSSNQPQHF. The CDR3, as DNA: TGTGCCAGCAGTCCGACAGTCACTTCTAGCAATCAGCCCCAGCATTTT.

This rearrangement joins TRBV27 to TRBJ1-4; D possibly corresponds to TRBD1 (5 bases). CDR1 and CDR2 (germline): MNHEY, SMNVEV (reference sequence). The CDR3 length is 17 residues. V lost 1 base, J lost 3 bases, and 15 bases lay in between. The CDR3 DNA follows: TGTGCCAGCAGTTTATTGCCTCCCTTAGGGGCTAATGAAAAACTGTTTTTT. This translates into CASSLLPPLGANEKLFF.